These T cell receptor beta chains were read from a single sample in a study of cytomegalovirus exposure and HLA in healthy donors. Sequenced by immunoSEQ multiplex PCR; TCRdb stores in-frame clones only, minus some. The table shows more than 100,000 clones, with more than 75% occurring only once. Sequencing input: PBMCs. The receptors originated from a woman aged 50 to 65 in good health and CMV-seropositive. Both conserved end residues are trimmed from each CDR3.

v_gene | CDR3aa
TRBV28 | ASSLRGQVYEQY
TRBV5-1 | ASKGQDSSNTEAF
TRBV7-6 | ASSLAGGANYEQY
TRBV6-5 | ASSWRGRINEKLF
TRBV29-1 | SVEGLAGGPSYNEQF
TRBV28 | ASSLSWGGQRGRDEQY
TRBV10-2 | ASSGLAGVSNEQF
TRBV18 | ASSPVQGGAYNEQF
TRBV30 | AWSAQGNSPLH
TRBV7-8 | ASTGLAGIFEQY
TRBV11-3 | ASSPHREDTQY
TRBV27 | ASSLGGADYGYT
TRBV29-1 | SVEDLGFSGGYT